This T cell receptor (beta chain) was profiled in a study of T cells in Graves' hyperthyroidism and ophthalmopathy (dated by TCRdb to the late 2010s). Notes on the research overall: Peripheral blood was sampled at the time of initial diagnosis, prior to any treatment. TCR V-J signatures able to tell the groups apart were searched for in a discovery cohort of approximately 95 patients, of whom 43 had Graves' ophthalmopathy and 57 had stable Graves' hyperthyroidism. Prospective prediction of ophthalmopathy was tested in an independent validation cohort of 18 to 20 hyperthyroidism patients and 17 patients who later progressed to ophthalmopathy. The roughly 90 discovery patients were divided at random into training and test sets in a 7:3 ratio. In addition, the study compared T-cell repertoires in thyroid tissue and in blood from five or six Graves' hyperthyroidism patients. After sampling, hyperthyroidism patients received methimazole starting at 30 mg daily, and ophthalmopathy patients received high-dose intravenous methylprednisolone. According to the paper, TCR Vbeta CDR3 sequencing was carried out on about 140 peripheral blood samples, which came from 40 to 45 ophthalmopathy, under 80 hyperthyroidism and about 17 progressor patients.

General conclusions and limits of the study: Sample size was not statistically predetermined, and blinding of investigators to group allocation was not performed. In validation, the model predicted progression to ophthalmopathy a median of approximately 6.3 months before onset, with around 70% sensitivity and 72.22% specificity. A model built on a 13 V-J signature distinguished ophthalmopathy from stable hyperthyroidism, reaching around 90% sensitivity and around 81% specificity in cross-validation and 80%/75% in testing. Most expanded thyroid clonotypes (frequency above 0.001) were also detected in blood, suggesting blood repertoires may reflect thyroid immune responses.

The TCR beta CDR3 regions were amplified from the RNA transcripts. A first-round RT-PCR of the TCR CDR3 used the HTBI primer set with the Qiagen OneStep RT-PCR kit. The libraries were constructed in a second round of multiplex PCR and then size-selected and purified. Paired-end sequencing of the libraries was performed with 100 bp reads on an Illumina HiSeq2000. As for the authors' bioinformatics: SOAPnuke was used to process the raw data, with reads discarded if the reads contained adapters or uncalled bases, had a mean Phred below 15, or lacked an exact constant-primer or identifier match. COPE v1.2.5 was used to merge high-quality paired reads, and clonotypes were defined as unique nucleotide sequences. Clonotypes were aligned to IMGT TRBV, TRBD and TRBJ reference segments using MiTCR v1.1. Analysis was restricted to V-J combinations with a frequency above 0.0001, which covered 99.2% of repertoires. A TCS score was defined as the ratio between F50 (clonal expansion) and ExV (chaos), using BLOSUM62-based TCRdist between CDR3 peptides within each V-J. Welch's t-statistics and random forest reduced some 510 V-J features to fewer than 15, which were used in a naive Bayes classifier (R e1071). TCRdb cleaned the public reads at Q25 with fastp, built clones with MiXCR and kept in-frame beta chains. Under each unique CDR3 protein, matching rows form one entry showing the most common genes and DNA. Clone size and V and J calls follow TCRdb, not the original study. The sample profile shows about 210,000 distinct CDR3 sequences; 17% of them were found once. The leading ten clones occupy under 65% of the sample.

Stable Graves' hyperthyroidism was defined as no progression to ophthalmopathy during 18 months of follow-up. The hyperthyroidism patients were between 18 and 65 years old and newly diagnosed, with a disease duration of less than 2 months. Any patient with an uncontrolled infection, another autoimmune disease, pregnancy or lactation was excluded. Diagnoses relied on clinical symptoms, serum thyroxine and TRAb, thyroid ultrasound and orbital computed tomography. Ficoll-Paque density gradient centrifugation was used to isolate PBMCs from about 9.4 ml of fresh peripheral blood. Total RNA was extracted using Trizol reagent, and RNA quality was assessed on an Agilent 2100 Bioanalyzer. The germline V gene supplies CDR1 SGHTA and CDR2 FQGNSA. The CDR3 sequence holds 12 residues, the cysteine and phenylalanine included. The sequence is cut down to CDR3 DNA, 36 bases in frame from base 1. The V end loses 7 bases and the J end loses 4 bases, and a stretch of 9 bases separates them.

This clonotype was recorded a few times. Its antigen remains undetermined. This could be a read error, since a much larger clone is one nucleotide away. The rearranged segments are TRBV7-2 and TRBJ2-3; the D gene remains uncertain. Sample: blood. This receptor was obtained from a man between 45 and 60 years old with Graves' hyperthyroidism. Read as DNA, the sequence is TGTGCCAGCACCATCCGGGCAGATACGCAGTATTTT. This sequence encodes CASTIRADTQYF.